The 18 T cell receptor beta chains presented below share a single source sample, sequenced in a study of blood T cell repertoires in COVID-19. The table came from immunoSEQ multiplex PCR; TCRdb's copy has only in-frame clones and leaves some out. The sample carries hundreds of thousands of clones, roughly 91% recorded once. The material sequenced was PBMCs or T cells enriched from blood (not recorded which). The receptor set was obtained from a woman aged 60-70 years in a cohort exposed to, infected with or recovered from COVID-19 (not recorded which).

The genes are TRBV19 and TRBJ2-3; TRBD1 matches at 7 bases. Germline trimming cut 5 bases from V and 8 bases from J; bases unmatched to any gene: 10. Germline CDR1 reads LNHDA; CDR2 reads SQIVND (reference sequence). The CDR3 runs to 14 residues. CDR3 coding DNA: TGTGCCAGTAGTCAGTACAGGGGAACGGGTACGCAGTATTTT. This gives the protein CASSQYRGTGTQYF.

The chain links TRBV2 to TRBJ2-1, with D possibly being TRBD1 (6 bases). Germline CDR1 is SNHLY and CDR2 is FYNNEI. The V and J ends lost 10 bases and 4 bases respectively, with 14 bases between them. This CDR3 has 13 amino acids. The CDR3 spells CANSHGQYNEQFF. The CDR3 region has the DNA TGTGCCAACTCACATGGACAGTACAATGAGCAGTTCTTC.

V and J are TRBV7-2 and TRBJ1-2; no clear D gene. The CDR3 spans 12 residues. Germline values: CDR1 SGHTA, CDR2 FQGNSA. With 5 bases removed from V and 8 bases from J, the gap between germline ends came to 12 bases. CDR3 coding DNA: TGTGCCAGCAGCCCAGGTTTCTCCGGCTACACCTTC. This encodes CASSPGFSGYTF.

This clone was detected only a few times. The chain recombines TRBV5-1 with TRBJ2-1; TRBD2 matches at 7 bases. CDR3 length: 15 residues. Trimming took 4 bases from V and 0 from J; bases not matched to a gene: 4. CDR1 SGHRS and CDR2 YFSETQ come from the germline V gene. CDR3 nucleotide sequence: TGCGCCAGCAGCCTTAGCGGGCTCTCCTACAATGAGCAGTTCTTC. Translated: CASSLSGLSYNEQFF.

The V gene is TRBV27, the J gene TRBJ2-7; D is unresolved. Germline V lookup: CDR1 MNHEY, CDR2 SMNVEV (reference sequence). This CDR3 comprises 18 residues. V was cut by 0 bases and J by 2 bases, with 20 bases left in between. DNA of the CDR3: TGTGCCAGCAGTTTATCTGGTTTCGGTTTATCGTCAACCTACGAGCAGTACTTC. Protein: CASSLSGFGLSSTYEQYF.

J is TRBJ2-3 and V is TRBV19; 9 bases align to TRBD2. V dropped 3 bases and J dropped 6; count of bases not matched to a gene: 7. Germline V gene data show CDR1 as LNHDA and CDR2 as SQIVND (reference sequence). This CDR3 comprises 15 residues. CDR3 loop: CASSMGLASRDTQYF. DNA of the CDR3: TGTGCCAGTAGTATGGGACTAGCCTCCAGGGATACGCAGTATTTT.

This rearrangement joins TRBV29-1 to TRBJ2-3; tentatively, D is TRBD2 (6 bases). Germline CDR1 and CDR2: SQVTM and ANQGSEA. This CDR3 comprises 13 residues. The CDR3 DNA is TGCAGTTCGCGGGACTCGCTCACAGATACGCAGTATTTT. Amino acids: CSSRDSLTDTQYF.

CDR3 loop: CASSLGPGGDTEAFF. The CDR3 DNA reads TGCGCCAGCAGCTTGGGTCCCGGGGGGGACACTGAAGCTTTCTTT. V gene TRBV5-1 combines with J gene TRBJ1-1, with D possibly matching TRBD1 (5 bases). CDR1 and CDR2 from the germline V gene are SGHRS and YFSETQ. This CDR3 has 15 amino acids. The V end lost 0 bases, the J end lost 3 bases, and 12 bases lay between the germline ends.

V gene TRBV24-1 combines with J gene TRBJ2-2; 9 nucleotides agree with TRBD1. Trimming at V came to 4 bases and at J to 4 bases, leaving 9 bases not matched to a gene. CDR1 and CDR2 from the germline V gene are KGHDR and SFDVKD. The length of the CDR3 is 17 residues. The DNA for the CDR3 is TGTGCCACCAGTGACCCTGGGACAGGGAACCCCACCGGGGAGCTGTTTTTT. Amino acid sequence: CATSDPGTGNPTGELFF.

This chain links TRBV20-1 with TRBJ2-3; TRBD2 matches at 7 bases. The CDR3 runs 11 residues. CDR1 and CDR2 from the germline V gene are DFQATT and SNEGSKA (reference sequence). The CDR3 loop reads CAGGSPDTQYF. CDR3 nucleotides: TGCGCTGGCGGGAGCCCAGATACGCAGTATTTT.

This rearrangement joins TRBV7-3 to TRBJ2-1; tentative D call: TRBD2 (7 bases). The CDR3 has 16 amino acids. From germline, CDR1 is SGHTA and CDR2 FQGTGA. Trimming took 5 bases from V and 9 from J, leaving 23 bases between them. CDR3 amino acids: CASSPASSVGGREQFF. The CDR3 nucleotides are TGTGCCAGCAGCCCAGCGAGCTCCGTGGGGGGGCGTGAGCAGTTCTTC.

J is TRBJ2-1 and V is TRBV6-5; 10 bases fit TRBD2. From germline, CDR1 is MNHEY and CDR2 SVGAGI. Trimming removed 7 bases from V and 9 bases from J; junction bases left unmatched: 6. The CDR3 runs 13 residues. In nucleotides, the CDR3 is TGTGCCAGCACTGCTAGCGGGAGTACTGAGCAGTTCTTC. It encodes CASTASGSTEQFF.

V is TRBV18 and J is TRBJ2-3, with 7 bases fitting TRBD1. V was clipped by 3 bases and J by 7 bases; unmatched bases: 4. CDR3 length equals 13 residues. Per germline, CDR1 KGHSH and CDR2 LQKENI. The CDR3 loop is CASSPTGVNTQYF. Written as DNA, the CDR3 is TGTGCCAGCTCACCCACAGGGGTTAATACGCAGTATTTT.

The chain couples TRBV11-2 to TRBJ1-6; 7 nucleotides align to TRBD1. Germline values: CDR1 SGHAT, CDR2 FQNNGV. This CDR3 comprises 15 residues. The trim removed 1 base at V and 8 bases at J, leaving 5 bases unmatched. CDR3 bases: TGTGCCAGCAGCTTAGGACGAGACAGGGATTCACCCCTCCACTTT. This sequence encodes CASSLGRDRDSPLHF.

The rearrangement uses TRBV7-8 and TRBJ2-3, with 10 bases aligning to TRBD2. This CDR3 spans 16 amino acids. The ends lost 0 bases at V and 3 bases at J; junction bases unmatched: 3. Germline values: CDR1 SGHVS, CDR2 FQNEAQ. CDR3 sequence: CASSLAGSGRTDTQYF. The DNA of the CDR3 is TGTGCCAGCAGCTTAGCGGGTAGCGGGAGGACAGATACGCAGTATTTT.

This clone was seen a single time. The V and J genes are TRBV28 and TRBJ2-1; 8 positions agree with TRBD2. With 5 bases clipped from V and 7 bases from J, the junction kept 10 bases outside the gene matches. Germline assignment: CDR1 MDHEN and CDR2 SYDVKM. The CDR3 spans 15 residues. Here the CDR3 DNA reads TGTGCCAGCAGTGGGGCCTCGACGGGAGGGAATGAGCAGTTCTTC. Translated, it gives CASSGASTGGNEQFF.

This chain uses TRBV11-2 with TRBJ2-7; tentative D call: TRBD2 (6 bases). The CDR3 is 16 residues long. Germline V gene sequence: CDR1 SGHAT, CDR2 FQNNGV. Trimming shortened V by 4 bases and J by 4 bases, and 20 bases separated the two germline ends. The CDR3 here is CASSSTPGLSVYEQYF. The CDR3 region has the DNA TGTGCCAGCAGCTCTACCCCGGGACTTTCCGTTTACGAGCAGTACTTC.

This rearrangement joins TRBV19 to TRBJ2-1; D uncertain. V was cut by 2 bases and J by 1 base, with 6 bases left in between. The CDR3 loop spans 14 amino acids. CDR1 LNHDA and CDR2 SQIVND come from the germline V gene (reference sequence). The CDR3 region is CASSISESYNEQFF. CDR3 DNA: TGTGCCAGTAGTATATCCGAGTCCTACAATGAGCAGTTCTTC.